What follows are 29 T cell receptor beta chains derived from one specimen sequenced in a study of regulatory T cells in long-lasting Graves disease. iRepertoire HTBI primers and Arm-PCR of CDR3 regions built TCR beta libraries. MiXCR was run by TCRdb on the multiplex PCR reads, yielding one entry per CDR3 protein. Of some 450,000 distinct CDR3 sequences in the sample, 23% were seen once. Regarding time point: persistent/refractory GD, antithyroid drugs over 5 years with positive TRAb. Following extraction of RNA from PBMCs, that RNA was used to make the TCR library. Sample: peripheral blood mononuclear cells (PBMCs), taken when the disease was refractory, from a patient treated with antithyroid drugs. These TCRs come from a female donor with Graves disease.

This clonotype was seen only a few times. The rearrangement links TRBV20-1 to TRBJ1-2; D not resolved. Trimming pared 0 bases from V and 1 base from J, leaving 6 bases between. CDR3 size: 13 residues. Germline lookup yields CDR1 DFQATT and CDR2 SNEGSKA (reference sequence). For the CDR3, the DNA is TGCAGTGCTAGAGATGCCAGTAACTATGGCTACACCTTC. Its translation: CSARDASNYGYTF.

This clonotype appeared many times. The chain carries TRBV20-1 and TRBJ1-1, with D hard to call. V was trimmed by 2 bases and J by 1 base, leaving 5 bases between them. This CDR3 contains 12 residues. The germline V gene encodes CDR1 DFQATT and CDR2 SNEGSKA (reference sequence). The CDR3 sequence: CSARSGNTEAFF. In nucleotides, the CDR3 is TGCAGTGCTAGATCAGGGAACACTGAAGCTTTCTTT.

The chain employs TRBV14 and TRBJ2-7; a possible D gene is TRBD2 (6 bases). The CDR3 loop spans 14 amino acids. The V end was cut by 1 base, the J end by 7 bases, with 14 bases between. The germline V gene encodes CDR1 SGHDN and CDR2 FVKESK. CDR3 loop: CASSQALRGKEQYF. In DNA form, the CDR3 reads TGTGCCAGCAGCCAAGCGTTGCGGGGCAAAGAGCAGTACTTC.

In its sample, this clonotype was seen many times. CDR3 protein: CASSPGVAKNIQYF. The CDR3 DNA reads TGTGCCAGCAGTCCCGGAGTAGCCAAAAACATTCAGTACTTC. The chain employs TRBV7-3 and TRBJ2-4; D unresolved. CDR3 length: 14 residues. Germline values: CDR1 SGHTA, CDR2 FQGTGA. Trimming cost V 6 bases and J 0 bases, with 9 bases left between them.

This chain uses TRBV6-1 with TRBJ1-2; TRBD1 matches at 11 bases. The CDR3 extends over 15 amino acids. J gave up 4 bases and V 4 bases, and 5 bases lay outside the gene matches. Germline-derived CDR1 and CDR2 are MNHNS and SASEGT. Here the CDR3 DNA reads TGTGCCAGCAGTGCCGGGACAGGGGGACCCTATGGCTACACCTTC. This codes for CASSAGTGGPYGYTF.

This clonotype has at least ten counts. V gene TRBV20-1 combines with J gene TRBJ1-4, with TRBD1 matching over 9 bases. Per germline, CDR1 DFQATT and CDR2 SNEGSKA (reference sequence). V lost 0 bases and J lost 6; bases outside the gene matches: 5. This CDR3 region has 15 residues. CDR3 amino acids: CSARDFRTGDEKLFF. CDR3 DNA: TGCAGTGCTAGAGACTTCCGGACAGGGGATGAAAAACTGTTTTTT.

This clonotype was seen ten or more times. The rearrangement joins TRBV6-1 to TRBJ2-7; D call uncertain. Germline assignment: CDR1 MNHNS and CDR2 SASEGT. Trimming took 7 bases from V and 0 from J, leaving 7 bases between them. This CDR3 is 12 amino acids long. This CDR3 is CASMASSYEQYF. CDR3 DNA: TGTGCCAGCATGGCAAGCTCCTACGAGCAGTACTTC.

CDR3 sequence (DNA): TGTGCCAGCAGCTTGACAGGGGGTGGGATGGGCTACACCTTC. It is translated as CASSLTGGGMGYTF. The chain combines TRBV7-2 with TRBJ1-2; 9 nucleotides align to TRBD1. V trimming: 3 bases; J trimming: 8 bases; junction bases outside the gene matches: 7. Germline V gene data show CDR1 as SGHTA and CDR2 as FQGNSA. The CDR3 covers 14 residues.

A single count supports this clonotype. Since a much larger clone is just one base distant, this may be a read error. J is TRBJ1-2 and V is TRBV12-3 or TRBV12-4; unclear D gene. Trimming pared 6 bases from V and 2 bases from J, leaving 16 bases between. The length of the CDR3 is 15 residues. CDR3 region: CASRPEPPVNYGYTF. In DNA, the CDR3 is TGTGCCAGCAGACCCGAACCCCCGGTGAACTATGGCTACACCTTC.

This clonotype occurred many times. The CDR3 nucleotides are TGTGCCAGCAGCTTCGCCGGGACAGACTATGGCTACACCTTC. Translation gives CASSFAGTDYGYTF. The V gene is TRBV7-2, the J gene TRBJ1-2; 7 nucleotides align to TRBD1. The junction had 4 bases not matched to a gene; V was cut back by 3 bases and J by 3 bases. The CDR3 spans 14 residues. The germline gives CDR1 SGHTA, CDR2 FQGNSA.

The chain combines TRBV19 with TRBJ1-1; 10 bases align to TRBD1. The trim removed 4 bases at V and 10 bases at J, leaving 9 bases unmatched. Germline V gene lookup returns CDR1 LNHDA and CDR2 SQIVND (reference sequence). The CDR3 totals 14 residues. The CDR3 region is CASSKPGQGSTAFF. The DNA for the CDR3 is TGTGCCAGTAGTAAACCGGGACAGGGGAGCACAGCTTTCTTT.

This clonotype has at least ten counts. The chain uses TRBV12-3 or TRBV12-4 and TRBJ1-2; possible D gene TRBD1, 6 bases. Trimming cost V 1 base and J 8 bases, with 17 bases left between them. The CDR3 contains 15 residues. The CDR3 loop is CASSLGLSGARGYTF. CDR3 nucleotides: TGTGCCAGCAGTTTAGGGTTATCGGGGGCTAGAGGCTACACCTTC.

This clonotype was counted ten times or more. DNA for the CDR3: TGTGCCAGCAGCGAGACACCAAACTATGGCTACACCTTC. This encodes CASSETPNYGYTF. V usage is TRBV2 and J usage is TRBJ1-2; D ambiguous. The CDR3 has 13 residues. Per the germline V gene, CDR1 is SNHLY and CDR2 is FYNNEI. V lost 6 bases, J lost 2 bases, and 10 bases lay in between.

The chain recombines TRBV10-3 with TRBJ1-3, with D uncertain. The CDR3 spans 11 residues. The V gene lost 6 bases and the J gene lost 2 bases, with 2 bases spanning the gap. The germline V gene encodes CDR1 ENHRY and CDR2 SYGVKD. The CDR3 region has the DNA TGTGCCATCAGCGCTGGAAACACCATATATTTT. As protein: CAISAGNTIYF.

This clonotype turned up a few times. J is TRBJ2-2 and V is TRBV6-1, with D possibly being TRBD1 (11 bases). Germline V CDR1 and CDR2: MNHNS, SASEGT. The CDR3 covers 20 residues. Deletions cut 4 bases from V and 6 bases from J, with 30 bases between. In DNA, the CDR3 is TGTGCCAGCAGTGGGGACAGGGGGTCGGCTAGCGGGAGTTTCTCCGGGGAGCTGTTTTTT. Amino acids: CASSGDRGSASGSFSGELFF.

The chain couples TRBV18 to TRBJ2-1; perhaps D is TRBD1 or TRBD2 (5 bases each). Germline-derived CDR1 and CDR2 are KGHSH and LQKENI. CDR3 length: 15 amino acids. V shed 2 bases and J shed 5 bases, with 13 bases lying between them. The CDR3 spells CASSPSGTINNEQFF. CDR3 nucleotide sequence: TGTGCCAGCTCACCATCGGGGACCATCAACAATGAGCAGTTCTTC.

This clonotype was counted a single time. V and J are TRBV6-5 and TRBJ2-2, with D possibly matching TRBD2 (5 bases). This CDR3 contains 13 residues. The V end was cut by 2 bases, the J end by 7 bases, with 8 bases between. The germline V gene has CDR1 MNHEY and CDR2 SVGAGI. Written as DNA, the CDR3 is TGTGCCAGCAGTTACCCCGGGATCGGGGAGCTGTTTTTT. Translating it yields CASSYPGIGELFF.

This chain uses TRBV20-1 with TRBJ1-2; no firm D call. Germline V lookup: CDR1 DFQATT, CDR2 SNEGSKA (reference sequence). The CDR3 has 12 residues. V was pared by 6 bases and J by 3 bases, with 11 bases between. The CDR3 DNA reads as TGCAGTGCGCCGCCCATGGACTATGGCTACACCTTC. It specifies CSAPPMDYGYTF.

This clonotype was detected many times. The CDR3 is CASSPRTGPYEQYF. CDR3 sequence (DNA): TGTGCCAGCAGTCCAAGGACAGGCCCCTACGAGCAGTACTTC. This chain links TRBV6-1 with TRBJ2-7; TRBD1 aligns across 7 bases. With V trimmed by 5 bases and J by 2 bases, 6 bases remained unmatched. Germline V CDR1 and CDR2: MNHNS, SASEGT. The CDR3 spans 14 residues.

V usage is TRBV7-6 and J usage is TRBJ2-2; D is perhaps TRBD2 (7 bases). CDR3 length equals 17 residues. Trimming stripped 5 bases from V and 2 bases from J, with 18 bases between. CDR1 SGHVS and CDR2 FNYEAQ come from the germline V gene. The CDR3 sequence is CASSKGGAMRNTGELFF. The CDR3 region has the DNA TGTGCCAGCAGCAAAGGGGGGGCCATGCGAAACACCGGGGAGCTGTTTTTT.

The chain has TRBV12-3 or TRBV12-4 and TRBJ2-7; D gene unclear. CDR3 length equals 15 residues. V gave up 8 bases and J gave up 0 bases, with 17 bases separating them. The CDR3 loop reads CASRLGPQSSYEQYF. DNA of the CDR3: TGTGCCAGCCGATTGGGTCCTCAGAGCTCCTACGAGCAGTACTTC.

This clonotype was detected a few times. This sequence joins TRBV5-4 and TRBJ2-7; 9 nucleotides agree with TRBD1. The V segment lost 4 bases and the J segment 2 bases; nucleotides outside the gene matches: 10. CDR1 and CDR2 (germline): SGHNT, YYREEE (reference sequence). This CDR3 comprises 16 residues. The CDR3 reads CASSVDGQGPTYEQYF. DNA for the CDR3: TGTGCCAGCAGCGTTGATGGACAGGGGCCGACCTACGAGCAGTACTTC.

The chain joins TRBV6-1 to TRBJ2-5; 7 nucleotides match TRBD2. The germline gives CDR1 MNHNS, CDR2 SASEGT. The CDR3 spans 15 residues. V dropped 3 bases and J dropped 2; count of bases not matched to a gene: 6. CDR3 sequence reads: CASSDLSGEQETQYF. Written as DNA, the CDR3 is TGTGCCAGCAGTGACCTAAGCGGGGAACAAGAGACCCAGTACTTC.

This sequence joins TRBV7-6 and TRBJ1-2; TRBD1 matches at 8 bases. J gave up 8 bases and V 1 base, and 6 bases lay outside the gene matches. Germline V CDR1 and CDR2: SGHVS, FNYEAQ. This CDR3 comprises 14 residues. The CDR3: CASSLGPGGEGYTF. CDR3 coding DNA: TGTGCCAGCAGCTTAGGTCCAGGGGGCGAAGGCTACACCTTC.

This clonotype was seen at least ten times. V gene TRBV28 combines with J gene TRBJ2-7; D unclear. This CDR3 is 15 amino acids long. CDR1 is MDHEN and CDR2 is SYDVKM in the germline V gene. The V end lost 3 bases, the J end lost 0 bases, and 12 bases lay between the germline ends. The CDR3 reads CASSFWRLSSYEQYF. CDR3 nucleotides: TGTGCCAGCAGTTTTTGGCGGTTGAGCTCCTACGAGCAGTACTTC. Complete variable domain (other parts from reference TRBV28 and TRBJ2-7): DVKVTQSSRYLVKRTGEKVFLECVQDMDHENMFWYRQDPGLGLRLIYFSYDVKMKEKGDIPEGYSVSREKKERFSLILESASTNQTSMYLCASSFWRLSSYEQYFGPGTRLTVT.

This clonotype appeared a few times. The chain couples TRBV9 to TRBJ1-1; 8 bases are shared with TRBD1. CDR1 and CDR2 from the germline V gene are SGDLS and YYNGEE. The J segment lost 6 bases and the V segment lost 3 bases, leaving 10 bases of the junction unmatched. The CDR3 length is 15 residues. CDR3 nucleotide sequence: TGTGCCAGCAGCGCAGGACAGGGTGTGGGCGCTGAAGCTTTCTTT. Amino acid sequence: CASSAGQGVGAEAFF.

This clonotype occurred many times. The CDR3 loop reads CASSSQLSDSINYYEQYF. The CDR3 DNA is TGTGCCAGCAGCTCTCAACTATCGGACTCGATTAACTACTACGAGCAGTACTTC. The rearrangement joins TRBV7-2 to TRBJ2-7; D may be TRBD2 (5 bases). In germline, CDR1 is SGHTA, CDR2 FQGNSA. This CDR3 has 18 amino acids. V lost 4 bases and J lost 3, with 25 bases in between.

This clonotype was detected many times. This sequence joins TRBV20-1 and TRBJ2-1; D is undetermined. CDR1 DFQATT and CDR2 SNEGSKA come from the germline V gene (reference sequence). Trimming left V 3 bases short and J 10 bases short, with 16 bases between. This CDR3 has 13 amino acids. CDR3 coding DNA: TGCAGTGCTAGCCCTCGAATGAACGAAGAGCAGTTCTTC. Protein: CSASPRMNEEQFF.

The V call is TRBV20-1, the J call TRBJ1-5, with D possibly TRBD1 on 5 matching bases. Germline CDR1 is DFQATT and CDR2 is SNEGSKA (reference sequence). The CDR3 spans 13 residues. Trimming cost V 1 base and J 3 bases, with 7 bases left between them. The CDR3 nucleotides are TGCAGTGCTAGAGCGGACACCAATCAGCCCCAGCATTTT. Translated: CSARADTNQPQHF.